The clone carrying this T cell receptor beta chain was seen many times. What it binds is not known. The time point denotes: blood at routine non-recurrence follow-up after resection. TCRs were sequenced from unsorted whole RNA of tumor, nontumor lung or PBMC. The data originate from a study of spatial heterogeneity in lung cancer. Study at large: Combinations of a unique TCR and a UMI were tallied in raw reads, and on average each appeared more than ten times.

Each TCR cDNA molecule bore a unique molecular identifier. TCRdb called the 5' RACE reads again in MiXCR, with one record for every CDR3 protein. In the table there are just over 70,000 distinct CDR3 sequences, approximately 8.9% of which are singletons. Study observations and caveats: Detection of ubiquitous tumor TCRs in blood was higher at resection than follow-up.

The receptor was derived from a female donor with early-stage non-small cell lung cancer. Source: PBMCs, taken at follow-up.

The CDR3 DNA reads TGCGCCAGCAGCCAAGCCTCCCAGACCGGGGAGCTGTTTTTT. As protein: CASSQASQTGELFF. The rearrangement links TRBV4-1 to TRBJ2-2; no firm D call. This CDR3 is 14 amino acids long. Trimming left V 1 base short and J 5 bases short, with 8 bases between. Germline CDR1 and CDR2: MGHRA and YSYEKL.